This TCR beta chain was obtained from a study of cytomegalovirus exposure and HLA in healthy donors. General study findings and limits: Presence/absence comparisons presumed near-even sequencing depth among donors.

PCR used 60 Vbeta primers and 13 Jbeta primers. Libraries were prepared by immunoSEQ multiplex PCR; TCRdb keeps only in-frame clonotypes and omits some of them. This sample has roughly 69,000 clones, with approximately 76% found just once. As regards this clone: Antigen unknown.

This TCR was recovered from a man aged 45-60 years in good health and CMV-seronegative. The specimen sequenced was PBMCs.

CDR3 DNA: TGTGCCAGCAGCTTAGGGACTAGCGGGGGGCCCTCTGGGGCCAACGTCCTGACTTTC. This encodes CASSLGTSGGPSGANVLTF. The chain employs TRBV7-2 and TRBJ2-6; 14 positions agree with TRBD2. This CDR3 comprises 19 residues. Per the germline V gene, CDR1 is SGHTA and CDR2 is FQGNSA. The J segment lost 0 bases and the V segment lost 1 base, leaving 2 bases of the junction unmatched.